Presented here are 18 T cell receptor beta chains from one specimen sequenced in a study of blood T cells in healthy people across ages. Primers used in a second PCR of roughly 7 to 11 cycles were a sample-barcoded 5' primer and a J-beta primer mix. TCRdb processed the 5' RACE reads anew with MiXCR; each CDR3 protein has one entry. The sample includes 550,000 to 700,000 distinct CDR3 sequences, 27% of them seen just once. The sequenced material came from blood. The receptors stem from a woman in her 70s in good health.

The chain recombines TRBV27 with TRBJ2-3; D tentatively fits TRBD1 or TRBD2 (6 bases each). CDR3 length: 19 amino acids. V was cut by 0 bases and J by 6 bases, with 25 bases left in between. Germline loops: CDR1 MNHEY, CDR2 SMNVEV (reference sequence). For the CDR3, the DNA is TGTGCCAGCAGTTTATCGGGGGGCAGGGCGTCGTTGAGGGTGGATACGCAGTATTTT. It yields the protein CASSLSGGRASLRVDTQYF.

The CDR3 nucleotides read TGTGCCAGCAGCTTAGATCGAAGGAACATTCAGTACTTC. Encoded protein: CASSLDRRNIQYF. The rearrangement joins TRBV11-3 to TRBJ2-4; D is unclear. Germline V CDR1 and CDR2: SGHNT, YENEEA. This CDR3 region has 13 residues. Trimming pared 0 bases from V and 7 bases from J, leaving 7 bases between. The full variable domain, its missing parts supplied by reference TRBV11-3 and TRBJ2-4, is EAGVVQSPRYKIIEKKQPVAFWCNPISGHNTLYWYLQNLGQGPELLIRYENEEAVDDSQLPKDRFSAERLKGVDSTLKIQPAELGDSAVYLCASSLDRRNIQYFGAGTRLSVL.

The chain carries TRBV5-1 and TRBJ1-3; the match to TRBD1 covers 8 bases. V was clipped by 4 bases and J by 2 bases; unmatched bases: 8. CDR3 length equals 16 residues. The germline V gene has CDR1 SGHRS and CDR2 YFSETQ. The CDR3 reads CASSPGDRNPGNTIYF. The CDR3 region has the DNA TGCGCCAGCAGCCCTGGGGACAGGAATCCTGGAAACACCATATATTTT.

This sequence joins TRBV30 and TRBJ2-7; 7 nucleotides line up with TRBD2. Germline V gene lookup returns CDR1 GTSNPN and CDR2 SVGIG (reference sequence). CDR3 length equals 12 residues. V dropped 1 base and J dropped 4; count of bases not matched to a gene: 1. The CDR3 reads CAWSASGYEQYF. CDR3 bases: TGTGCCTGGAGTGCTAGCGGTTACGAGCAGTACTTC.

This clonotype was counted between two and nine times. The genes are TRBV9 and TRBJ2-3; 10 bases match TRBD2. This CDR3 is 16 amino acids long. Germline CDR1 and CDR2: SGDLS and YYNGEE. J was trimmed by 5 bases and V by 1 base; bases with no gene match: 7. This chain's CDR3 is CASSVISGGRLDTQYF. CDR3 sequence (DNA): TGTGCCAGCAGCGTAATTAGCGGGGGGAGATTAGATACGCAGTATTTT.

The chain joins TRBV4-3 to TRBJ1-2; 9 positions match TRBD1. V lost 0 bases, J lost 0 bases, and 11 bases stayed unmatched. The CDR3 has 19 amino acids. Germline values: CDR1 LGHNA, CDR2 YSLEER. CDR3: CASSQDRLGTGTTNYGYTF. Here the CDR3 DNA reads TGCGCCAGCAGCCAAGATAGGCTGGGGACAGGGACCACTAACTATGGCTACACCTTC.

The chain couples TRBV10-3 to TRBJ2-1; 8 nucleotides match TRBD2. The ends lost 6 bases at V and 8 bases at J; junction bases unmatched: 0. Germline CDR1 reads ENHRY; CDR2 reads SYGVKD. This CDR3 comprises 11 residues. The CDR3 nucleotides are TGTGCCATCAGGCGGGAGGATGAGCAGTTCTTC. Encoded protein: CAIRREDEQFF.

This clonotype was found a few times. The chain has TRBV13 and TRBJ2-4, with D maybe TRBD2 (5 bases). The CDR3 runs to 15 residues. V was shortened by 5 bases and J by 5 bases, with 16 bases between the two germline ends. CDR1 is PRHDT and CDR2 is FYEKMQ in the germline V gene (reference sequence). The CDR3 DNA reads TGTGCCAGCAGCCTCCGGCGGACTCATGAAAACATTCAGTACTTC. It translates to CASSLRRTHENIQYF.

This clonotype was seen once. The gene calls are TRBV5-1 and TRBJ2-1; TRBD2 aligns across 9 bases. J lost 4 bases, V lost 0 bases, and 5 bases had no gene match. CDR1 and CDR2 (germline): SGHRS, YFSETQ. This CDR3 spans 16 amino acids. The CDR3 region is CASSLVAGLAYNEQFF. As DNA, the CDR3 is TGCGCCAGCAGCTTGGTGGCGGGACTAGCATACAATGAGCAGTTCTTC.

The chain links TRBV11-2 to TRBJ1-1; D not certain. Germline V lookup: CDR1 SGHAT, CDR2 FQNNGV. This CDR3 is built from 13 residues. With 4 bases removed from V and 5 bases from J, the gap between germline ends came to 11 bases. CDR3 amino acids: CASSWGGSTEAFF. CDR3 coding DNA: TGTGCCAGCAGCTGGGGAGGGAGTACTGAAGCTTTCTTT.

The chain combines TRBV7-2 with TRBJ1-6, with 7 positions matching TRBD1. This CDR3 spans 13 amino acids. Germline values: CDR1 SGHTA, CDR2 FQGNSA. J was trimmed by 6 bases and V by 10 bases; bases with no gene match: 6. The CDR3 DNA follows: TGTGCCACCAGGGGGACACCTAATTCACCCCTCCACTTT. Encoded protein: CATRGTPNSPLHF.

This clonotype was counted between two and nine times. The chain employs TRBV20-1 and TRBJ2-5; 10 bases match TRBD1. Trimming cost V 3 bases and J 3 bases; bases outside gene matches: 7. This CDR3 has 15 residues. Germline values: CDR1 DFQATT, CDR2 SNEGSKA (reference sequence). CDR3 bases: TGCAGTGCTAGCAGGGGGACAGGGGTGAAAGAGACCCAGTACTTC. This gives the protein CSASRGTGVKETQYF.

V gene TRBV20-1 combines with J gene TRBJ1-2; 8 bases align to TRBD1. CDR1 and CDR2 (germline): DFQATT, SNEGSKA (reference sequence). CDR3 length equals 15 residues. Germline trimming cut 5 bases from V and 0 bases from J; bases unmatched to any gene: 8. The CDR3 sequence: CSAGKQGGTNYGYTF. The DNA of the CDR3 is TGCAGTGCTGGCAAACAGGGGGGTACTAACTATGGCTACACCTTC.

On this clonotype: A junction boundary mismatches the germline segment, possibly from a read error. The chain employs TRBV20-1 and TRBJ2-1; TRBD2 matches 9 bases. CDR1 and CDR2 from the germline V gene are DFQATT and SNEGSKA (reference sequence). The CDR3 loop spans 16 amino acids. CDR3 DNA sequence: TGCAGTGCTAGAGATCCGGGCGGGGGGGCTGAGAATGAGCGGTTCTTC. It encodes CSARDPGGGAENERFF.

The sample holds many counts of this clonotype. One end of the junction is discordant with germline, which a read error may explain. The CDR3 sequence: CASSTGQQETQYF. DNA for the CDR3: TGTGCCAGCAGCACGGGACAGCAGGAGACCCAGTACTTC. The genes are TRBV5-1 and TRBJ2-5; TRBD1 agrees at 7 bases. The CDR3 runs to 13 residues. Germline V CDR1 and CDR2: SGHRS, YFSETQ. The full variable domain, rest sourced from reference TRBV5-1 and TRBJ2-5, is KAGVTQTPRYLIKTRGQQVTLSCSPISGHRSVSWYQQTPGQGLQFLFEYFSETQRNKGNFPGRFSGRQFSNSRSEMNVSTLELGDSALYLCASSTGQQETQYFGPGTRLLVL.

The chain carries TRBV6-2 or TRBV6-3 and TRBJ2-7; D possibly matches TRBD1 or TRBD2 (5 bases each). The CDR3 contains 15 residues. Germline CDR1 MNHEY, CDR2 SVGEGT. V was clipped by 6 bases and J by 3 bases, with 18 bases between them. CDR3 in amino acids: CASRRTQGIGYEQYF. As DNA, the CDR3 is TGTGCCAGCAGACGGACTCAGGGTATTGGCTACGAGCAGTACTTC.

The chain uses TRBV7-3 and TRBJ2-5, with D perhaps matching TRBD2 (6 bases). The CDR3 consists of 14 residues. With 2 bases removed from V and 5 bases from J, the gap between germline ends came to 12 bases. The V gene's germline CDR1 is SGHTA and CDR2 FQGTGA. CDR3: CASSLFGAGETQYF. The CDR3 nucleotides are TGTGCCAGCAGCTTATTTGGGGCGGGGGAGACCCAGTACTTC. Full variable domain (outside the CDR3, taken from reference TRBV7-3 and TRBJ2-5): GAGVSQTPSNKVTEKGKYVELRCDPISGHTALYWYRQSLGQGPEFLIYFQGTGAADDSGLPNDRFFAVRPEGSVSTLKIQRTERGDSAVYLCASSLFGAGETQYFGPGTRLLVL.

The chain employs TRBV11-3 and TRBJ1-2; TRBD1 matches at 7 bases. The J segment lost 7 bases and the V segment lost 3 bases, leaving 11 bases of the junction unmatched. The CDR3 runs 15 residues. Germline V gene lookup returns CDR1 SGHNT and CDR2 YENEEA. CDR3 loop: CASSFQTGKLSGYTF. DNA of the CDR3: TGTGCCAGCAGCTTCCAGACAGGGAAACTTAGTGGCTACACCTTC.